One and the same sample provided the 7 T cell receptor beta chains below, sequenced in a study of tumor-infiltrating lymphocytes in primary liver carcinoma. The study co-extracted DNA and RNA from around 20-30 mg of unsorted bulk tissue. The researchers produced TCR beta cDNA from around 500 ng total RNA with a constant-region primer. Researchers made the TCR beta libraries by running three nested multiplex PCR rounds with slightly modified ARM-PCR. The study ran its first two PCR rounds for roughly 10 cycles each, using TRBV1-TRBV30 forward primers and a C-beta reverse primer. TCRdb passed the multiplex PCR reads through MiXCR, listing each CDR3 protein once. The table records roughly 50,000 distinct CDR3 sequences, 70% to 85% of them present only once. The material sequenced was liver tumor tissue from sampling region 2. Subset specified: tumor region T2, inferior pole. The receptor set was obtained from a man aged 35-49 years with primary liver carcinoma and hepatitis B virus infection.

A remark on this clonotype: A much larger clone sits a single nucleotide away, making a read error possible. The chain joins TRBV30 to TRBJ2-1; D remains ambiguous. The CDR3 has 11 amino acids. V gave up 1 base and J gave up 11 bases, with 9 bases separating them. The germline V gene has CDR1 GTSNPN and CDR2 SVGIG (reference sequence). CDR3 nucleotides: TGTGCCTGGAGTGGGGGAACTAAGCAGTTCTTC. Protein product: CAWSGGTKQFF. The full variable domain, completed using reference TRBV30 and TRBJ2-1, is SQTIHQWPATLVQPVGSPLSLECTVEGTSNPNLYWYRQAAGRGLQLLFYSVGIGQISSEVPQNLSASRPQDRQFILSSKKLLLSDSGFYLCAWSGGTKQFFGPGTRLTVL.

In the case of this clonotype: This CDR3 fails to terminate in the conserved phenylalanine or tryptophan, so it likely reflects a read error. The chain links TRBV12-3 or TRBV12-4 to TRBJ1-1; D gene unclear. CDR3 length: 13 amino acids. V dropped 8 bases and J dropped 10 bases, with 20 bases sitting between them. The CDR3, as DNA: TGTGCCAGCTACCCCGGGCTCTCTTCGGGAGCTTTCCTT. It is translated as CASYPGLSSGAFL.

About this clonotype itself: Since no conserved phenylalanine or tryptophan closes the CDR3, a read error is the likely cause. The J gene is TRBJ1-1, the V gene TRBV13; D remains unclear. This CDR3 contains 13 residues. V lost 2 bases to trimming and J lost 4 bases, with 8 bases between them. The germline CDR1 and CDR2 sequences are PRHDT and FYEKMQ (reference sequence). The CDR3 DNA follows: TGTGCCAGCAGCTTAACGCAGAGCACTGAAGCTTTCCTT. It is translated as CASSLTQSTEAFL.

Concerning this clonotype: A much larger clone lies one base from this, so it may be a read error. The chain uses TRBV5-1 and TRBJ2-7; tentatively, D is TRBD2 (6 bases). CDR3 length: 14 residues. V lost 5 bases and J 2 bases, leaving 14 bases between the germline ends. Germline V gives CDR1 SGHRS, CDR2 YFSETQ. The CDR3 spells CASRWGLGAYEQYF. CDR3 DNA sequence: TGCGCCAGCAGGTGGGGACTGGGTGCCTACGAGCAGTACTTC. The variable domain in full, completed from reference TRBV5-1 and TRBJ2-7, reads KAGVTQTPRYLIKTRGQQVTLSCSPISGHRSVSWYQQTPGQGLQFLFEYFSETQRNKGNFPGRFSGRQFSNSRSEMNVSTLELGDSALYLCASRWGLGAYEQYFGPGTRLTVT.

Of note for this clonotype: A much larger clone differs by one base, so this may be a read error. The V call is TRBV7-9, the J call TRBJ1-1; D gene uncertain. This CDR3 comprises 11 residues. The germline V gene has CDR1 SEHNR and CDR2 FQNEAQ (reference sequence). For the CDR3, the DNA is TGTACCAGCACGGCGGGGACTGAAGCTTTCTTT. The encoded protein is CTSTAGTEAFF.

As for this clonotype: Mismatch with germline at one junction end may stem from a read error. This chain uses TRBV6-5 with TRBJ2-2; D may be TRBD2 (6 bases). This CDR3 is 16 amino acids long. Germline assignment: CDR1 MNHEY and CDR2 SVGAGI. This chain's CDR3 is CASSYSWDSNTRELFF. Here the CDR3 DNA reads TGTGCCAGCAGTTACTCGTGGGACTCGAACACCAGGGAGCTGTTTTTT.

The chain recombines TRBV10-3 with TRBJ2-5; D unclear. This CDR3 has 15 amino acids. The ends were cut back, 4 bases at V and 1 base at J, with 13 bases in the middle. CDR1 is ENHRY and CDR2 is SYGVKD in the germline V gene. CDR3 sequence: CAISGRHLSQETQYF. DNA of the CDR3: TGTGCCATCAGTGGGCGACATCTTTCCCAAGAGACCCAGTACTTC.